The rows below give T cell receptor beta chains drawn from one sample of a study of shared clonotypes between healthy human individuals. The protocol was immunoSEQ multiplex PCR, while the TCRdb copy is restricted to in-frame clones and leaves out a portion. The table lists more than 500,000 clones, about 95% of them singletons. Sequenced input: naive CD8+ T cells sorted from blood. The receptors come from a woman aged 25 to 45 in good health. The CDR3 runs from the conserved cysteine through the conserved F or W. Each record gives: D gene, J gene, V gene, clone size, CDR3 DNA, CDR3 protein. A D gene is named only where the DNA matches it firmly. Size values are once, few and many counts, or a class for expanded clones, and some rows have none.

>-|TRBJ1-1|TRBV11-2|-
TGTGCCAGCAGCCCCGATGGCTTCAAAGCTTTCTTT
CASSPDGFKAFF
>TRBD1|TRBJ1-1|TRBV27|-
TGTGCCAGCAGTATGGGACAGGGGGCGGGGAACACTGAAGCTTTCTTT
CASSMGQGAGNTEAFF
>TRBD2|TRBJ2-7|TRBV27|-
TGTGCCAGCAGCGTAGCGGGAGGGTACGAGCAGTACTTC
CASSVAGGYEQYF
>TRBD2|TRBJ2-2|TRBV27|-
TGTGCCAGCAGTCCTCGACTAGCGGGAGGCCTCGGGGAGCTGTTTTTT
CASSPRLAGGLGELFF
>-|TRBJ2-7|TRBV4-1|-
TGCGCCAGCAGCCAAGAAAGGGGCGAGCAGTACTTC
CASSQERGEQYF
>-|TRBJ2-5|TRBV11-2|-
TGTGCCAGCAGCCTGGGAATCCTTGGAGAGACCCAGTACTTC
CASSLGILGETQYF
>-|TRBJ2-2|TRBV28|-
TGTGCCAGCAGTTTACTGCCCAGGGCGGACACCGGGGAGCTGTTTTTT
CASSLLPRADTGELFF
>-|TRBJ2-1|TRBV7-9|-
TGTGCCAGCAGCTTAGGCGTCAATGAGCAGTTCTTC
CASSLGVNEQFF
>-|TRBJ1-2|TRBV4-2|-
TGTGCCAGCAGCCCGGGGGAATATGGCTACACCTTC
CASSPGEYGYTF
>-|TRBJ2-7|TRBV14|-
TGTGCCAGCAGCCAAGGACCCGGGGGCGTACCCTACGAGCAGTACTTC
CASSQGPGGVPYEQYF
>-|TRBJ2-6|TRBV7-2|-
TGTGCCAGCAGCTTACTCGGCCCCCCTGGGGCCAACGTCCTGACTTTC
CASSLLGPPGANVLTF
>-|TRBJ2-7|TRBV11-2|-
TGTGCCAGCAGCTTTGGCGGGATAGCTTACGAGCAGTACTTC
CASSFGGIAYEQYF
>TRBD2|TRBJ2-7|TRBV10-2|once
TGCGCCAGCAGTGAGGATCTAGCGGGAGATTACGAGCAGTACTTC
CASSEDLAGDYEQYF
>-|TRBJ1-2|TRBV19|-
TGTGCCAGTAGTCCGGGGCCGGCCGGAGGCTACACCTTC
CASSPGPAGGYTF